This T cell receptor (beta chain) was identified in a study of T cell changes during pregnancy in multiple sclerosis. Remarks on this clone: Compared with germline, one end of the junction differs, possibly owing to a read error.

Profiled with immunoSEQ multiplex PCR; TCRdb holds only in-frame clones, not every one. The data contain tens of thousands of clones, 85% to 90% of them singletons. The length of the CDR3 is 12 residues. Germline V gene lookup returns CDR1 LNHNV and CDR2 YYDKDF (reference sequence). The V and J genes are TRBV15 and TRBJ1-3; the D is unclear. The starting material was CD4+ T cells from peripheral blood mononuclear cells, obtained in the first trimester of pregnancy. The receptor was isolated from a female donor in good health, enrolled as a control in a pregnancy study. This CDR3 reads CATSRVGETINF. CDR3 in DNA: TGTGCCACCAGCAGAGTCGGCGAGACAATTAATTTT.